This TCR beta chain was identified in a study of cytomegalovirus exposure and HLA in healthy donors. Study-level points and caveats: Immune exposure information available was restricted to CMV serostatus. Researchers reported in a later analysis that common viral pathogens appeared linked to several top clusters. For most TCR beta V segments, an earlier analysis put the productive rate at about 87% or about 30% of the time.

The PCR made use of 60 Vbeta and 13 Jbeta primers. Profiled with immunoSEQ multiplex PCR; TCRdb holds only in-frame clones, not every one. The table shows about 42,000 clones, with about 47% occurring only once. Though probably carrying unrecorded immune exposures, donors were nominally healthy at sampling. As to this clone: The antigen is undetermined.

V lost 2 bases to trimming and J lost 1 base, with 14 bases between them. The CDR3 is 16 amino acids. Germline values: CDR1 LNHNV, CDR2 YYDKDF (reference sequence). This clonotype was obtained from a human donor in good health. Input material: PBMCs. The chain has TRBV15 and TRBJ1-1; unclear D gene. In nucleotides, the CDR3 is TGTGCCACCAGCAGATCCCCCTCCTCACAGAACACTGAAGCTTTCTTT. Amino acids: CATSRSPSSQNTEAFF.